Listed here are 9 T cell receptor beta chains from one sample, sequenced in a study of blood T cell repertoires in COVID-19. Using immunoSEQ multiplex PCR, the repertoire was profiled, and TCRdb retains in-frame clones only, with some absent. In the table there are nearly 350,000 clones, over 75% of which are singletons. The sequencing sample was made of PBMCs or T cells enriched from blood (not recorded which). The receptors shown here come from a woman in her twenties or thirties who had recovered from COVID-19.

The V and J genes are TRBV7-2 and TRBJ2-7; maybe TRBD2 (6 bases). Trimming shortened V by 6 bases and J by 4 bases, and 19 bases separated the two germline ends. From germline, CDR1 is SGHTA and CDR2 FQGNSA. The CDR3 extends over 15 amino acids. This CDR3 is CASSYGTSSKYEQYF. The CDR3 nucleotides read TGTGCCAGCAGTTACGGGACTTCTAGTAAGTACGAGCAGTACTTC.

CDR3 residues: CASSLGDREGKLFF. The CDR3 DNA reads TGTGCCAGCAGCTTAGGGGACAGGGAGGGAAAACTGTTTTTT. This chain uses TRBV7-2 with TRBJ1-4; 9 nucleotides match TRBD1. This CDR3 has 14 amino acids. Germline V gives CDR1 SGHTA, CDR2 FQGNSA. Losses at the gene ends were 1 base for V and 10 bases for J; bases not matched to a gene: 4.

This chain links TRBV24-1 with TRBJ1-1; D gene unclear. Trimming left V 7 bases short and J 4 bases short, with 12 bases between. CDR1 and CDR2 from the germline V gene are KGHDR and SFDVKD. The CDR3 is made up of 13 amino acids. Here the CDR3 reads CATRISGGTEAFF. The CDR3 DNA sequence: TGTGCCACCAGAATAAGTGGAGGCACTGAAGCTTTCTTT.

V gene TRBV20-1 combines with J gene TRBJ1-4, with D possibly matching TRBD1 (6 bases). Germline V gives CDR1 DFQATT, CDR2 SNEGSKA (reference sequence). There are 11 residues in the CDR3. The germline V and J ends were trimmed by 5 bases and 8 bases, with 9 bases remaining between them. The CDR3 nucleotides are TGCAGTGCTCAGACAGGAGAAAAACTGTTTTTT. It codes for CSAQTGEKLFF.

The rearrangement links TRBV7-9 to TRBJ2-1, with D unresolved. CDR3 size: 16 residues. V dropped 1 base and J dropped 0 bases, with 10 bases sitting between them. Looked up from germline, CDR1 is SEHNR and CDR2 is FQNEAQ (reference sequence). The CDR3 bases are TGTGCCAGCAGCTTAGTAGATCCGAGCTCCTACAATGAGCAGTTCTTC. The encoded protein is CASSLVDPSSYNEQFF.

V is TRBV9 and J is TRBJ2-2; 7 bases fit TRBD1. V lost 0 bases, J lost 3 bases, and 8 bases stayed unmatched. This CDR3 is 17 amino acids long. The germline gives CDR1 SGDLS, CDR2 YYNGEE. Written as DNA, the CDR3 is TGTGCCAGCAGCGTAGGGCCAGGGGGTGATTACACCGGGGAGCTGTTTTTT. The encoded protein is CASSVGPGGDYTGELFF.

The genes are TRBV2 and TRBJ2-2; TRBD1 might be the D (6 bases). V was clipped by 11 bases and J by 4 bases, with 17 bases between them. Germline V lookup: CDR1 SNHLY, CDR2 FYNNEI. This CDR3 has 14 residues. The CDR3 spells CAARGQDSTGELFF. Written as DNA, the CDR3 is TGTGCCGCCAGGGGACAAGACAGCACCGGGGAGCTGTTTTTT.

This clone was seen a single time. The CDR3 coding sequence is TGTGCCAGCTCACCAAACTCCAGGTCGGTCACTGAAGCTTTCTTT. It translates to CASSPNSRSVTEAFF. V is TRBV18 and J is TRBJ1-1, with D uncertain. The CDR3 length is 15 residues. Looked up from germline, CDR1 is KGHSH and CDR2 is LQKENI. Between the trimmed V and J ends, which lost 2 bases and 4 bases, there was a span of 14 bases.

The chain employs TRBV7-2 and TRBJ2-5; no clear D. Germline loops: CDR1 SGHTA, CDR2 FQGNSA. The CDR3 contains 13 residues. V shed 4 bases and J shed 7 bases, with 13 bases lying between them. This chain's CDR3 is CASSSVTPGTQYF. The CDR3 DNA reads as TGTGCCAGCAGCTCAGTCACTCCGGGGACCCAGTACTTC.